This T cell receptor beta chain was observed in a study of STAT3 mutations in large granular lymphocyte leukemia (dated by TCRdb to about 2019). Background on the whole study: Roughly half of the T-LGLL patients who were sequenced longitudinally carried canonical activating STAT3 mutations. Over half of the T-LGLL patients were given one or more immunosuppressive therapy regimens, and 40% of the treated patients had a hematologic response. Patients with T-cell large granular lymphocyte leukemia underwent serial deep sequencing of TCRbeta CDR3 and STAT3 to reconstruct clonal hierarchy and dynamics. Some 18 representative T-LGLL cases were selected from an initial cohort of under 250 LGL patients for longitudinal TCRbeta and STAT3 sequencing. As controls, the study also included longitudinal sequencing of two patients with natural killer LGL leukemia. On average, sequencing was done at around 4 time points per patient, with the number of samplings ranging from 2 to 8.

Broader findings and caveats from the paper: TCR clonotype switching after therapy was observed in about 35% of the 18 patients, and all newly emerging clones were found to be STAT3 wild type. Persisting codominant clonotypes in some patients meant a small but highly pathogenic clone may have been missed. Dominant TCR clone burden was found to exceed STAT3 mutant burden in several patients, suggesting that STAT3 mutation arose secondarily within a pre-expanded clone. The linking of therapy response to changes in TCR clonal burden was complicated by variable intervals between samplings and differing treatment regimens. Because no samples were available when a clone first appeared, clonal expansion was inferred from samplings taken at other points. At least one immunodominant TCRbeta clonotype was present in every T-LGLL patient, and multiple immunodominant subclonotypes appeared in about half of the T-LGLL patients.

Remarks on this clone: Its cognate antigen has yet to be identified. No base quality information exists; no much larger clone differs at one position.

DNA was extracted from blood mononuclear cells, and the same DNA was used for both TCR and STAT3 sequencing. The CDR3, cysteine through phenylalanine, is 15 amino acids long. Only the CDR3 portion is preserved as DNA: 45 bases, with reading frame beginning at the first base. Based on the germline V gene (reference sequence), the CDR1 and CDR2 sequences are MNHEY and SMNVEV. Clipping removes 6 bases from V and 2 bases from J, with 5 as the unmatched junction base count. An Illumina MiSeq was used to sequence the TCRbeta libraries, yielding an average of approximately 40,000 productive templates per sample. Multiplex PCR amplification was used to generate TCRbeta CDR3 libraries with the immunoSEQ assay. The original methods were these. Repertoire diversity was computed as previously defined, with values near 0 indicating extremely monoclonal samples. Held by TCRdb, this immuneACCESS table contains in-frame sequences only and omits some clones. Under half of the omission traces to an unresolved V gene where checked; the cause of the rest is unknown. From that table come the V and J calls and clone size; the DNA was used to work out D and trimming. Across this sample there are 30,000 to 45,000 clones, with approximately 91% seen only once. The biggest ten clones account for over 0.4% of the sample.

The chain links TRBV27 with TRBJ2-3, and 10 bases in between align with TRBD1. The sequencing sample was made of PBMCs. The receptor comes from a human donor with T large granular lymphocyte leukemia. Some clones in this sample may be carry-over from other donors' samples. The bases are TGTGCCAGCAGATACGACAGGGGGCTCACAGATACGCAGTATTTT. This sequence encodes CASRYDRGLTDTQYF.